Detailed here is one TCR beta chain. Its specificity is not known. Per the germline V gene, CDR1 is SGHVS and CDR2 is FQNEAQ. The CDR3 is 22 residues long. V was clipped by 3 bases and J by 0 bases; unmatched bases: 14. Genomic DNA came from blood conventional CD4+ T cells gated CD25-low CD127-high. Measured with immunoSEQ multiplex PCR; TCRdb has only the in-frame clones, and not every one. The table records more than 40,000 clones, about 90% of them present only once. This record comes from a study of regulatory and conventional T cells in RAG deficiency. General study results and limits: Omenn patients showed >85% Treg-Tconv overlap and shorter CDR3 lengths. Omenn syndrome and CID/AS patients had about 110-fold fewer unique Treg TCR beta sequences, versus roughly 10-fold elsewhere. Control T-cell subsets had markedly higher Shannon entropy and lower Simpson indices than RAG-deficient patients.

The same data also went into a second study, on regulatory T cells. From that report: The PCR used 52 TRBV and 13 TRBJ primers. Regulatory T cells showed the strongest V-J pair restriction and V/J gene skewing among patient repertoires.

The genes are TRBV7-8 and TRBJ2-1, with 16 bases that match TRBD2. The sequence was obtained from a human donor in good health. Material: CD4+ effector T cells sorted from blood. The CDR3 DNA reads as TGTGCCAGCAGCTTTCCCGGGACTAGCGGGAGGGTCCTACTTCCCTCCTACAATGAGCAGTTCTTC. Protein sequence: CASSFPGTSGRVLLPSYNEQFF.